These 18 T cell receptor beta chains were sequenced from one sample in a study of CD8 T cells in Susac syndrome. When the RNA was reverse transcribed, random hexamers were used with an input of roughly 0.45 to 1 ug. TCRdb re-analysed the immunoSEQ multiplex PCR reads in MiXCR, keeping a single row per CDR3 protein. Of 150,000 to 200,000 distinct CDR3 sequences listed, about 93% were seen once; the top ten hold around 0.13%. The sample consisted of CD4+ T cells from PBMCs. These receptor sequences come from a human donor in good health.

The J gene is TRBJ1-2, the V gene TRBV5-1; D unclear. The CDR3 is made up of 15 amino acids. Deletions cut 1 base from V and 2 bases from J, with 12 bases between. Germline-derived CDR1 and CDR2 are SGHRS and YFSETQ. The CDR3 sequence: CASSLTGRMNYGYTF. The CDR3 bases are TGCGCCAGCAGCTTGACGGGGAGGATGAACTATGGCTACACCTTC.

In DNA, the CDR3 is TGTGCCAGCAGCTCGGGACCGCTCTCCTACAATGAGCAGTTCTTC. Protein product: CASSSGPLSYNEQFF. The V call is TRBV7-3, the J call TRBJ2-1, with D possibly being TRBD1 or TRBD2 (5 bases each). Germline V lookup: CDR1 SGHTA, CDR2 FQGTGA. The CDR3 totals 15 residues. V lost 4 bases and J lost 0, with 10 bases in between. Based on the CDR3 plus reference TRBV7-3 and TRBJ2-1, the full variable domain is GAGVSQTPSNKVTEKGKYVELRCDPISGHTALYWYRQSLGQGPEFLIYFQGTGAADDSGLPNDRFFAVRPEGSVSTLKIQRTERGDSAVYLCASSSGPLSYNEQFFGPGTRLTVL.

V is TRBV6-6 and J is TRBJ1-1; unclear D gene. Trimming left V 2 bases short and J 1 base short, with 8 bases between. The CDR3 sequence is 14 residues long. The germline V gene encodes CDR1 MNHNY and CDR2 SVGAGI (reference sequence). In DNA, the CDR3 is TGTGCCAGCAGTTACATTGAGACGAACACTGAAGCTTTCTTT. Amino acid sequence: CASSYIETNTEAFF.

This chain uses TRBV20-1 with TRBJ2-4; 12 bases agree with TRBD1. The germline V gene encodes CDR1 DFQATT and CDR2 SNEGSKA (reference sequence). V gave up 6 bases and J gave up 8 bases; unmatched junction bases: 8. This CDR3 contains 14 residues. CDR3 sequence reads: CSAKPGQGADIQYF. As DNA, the CDR3 is TGCAGTGCAAAGCCGGGACAGGGGGCAGACATTCAGTACTTC.

This sequence joins TRBV5-6 and TRBJ2-1, with unresolved D. The V end was cut by 0 bases, the J end by 0 bases, with 10 bases between. Looked up from germline, CDR1 is SGHDT and CDR2 is YYEEEE. This CDR3 is built from 16 residues. Here the CDR3 reads CASSLGPRSSYNEQFF. CDR3 coding DNA: TGTGCCAGCAGCTTGGGCCCTAGGAGCTCCTACAATGAGCAGTTCTTC.

The gene calls are TRBV13 and TRBJ1-1; tentative D call: TRBD1 (6 bases). The ends were cut back, 8 bases at V and 3 bases at J, with 13 bases in the middle. CDR3 length: 13 amino acids. Germline assignment: CDR1 PRHDT and CDR2 FYEKMQ (reference sequence). CDR3 loop: CASEDRLHTEAFF. The CDR3 nucleotides read TGTGCCAGCGAGGACAGACTTCACACTGAAGCTTTCTTT.

V and J are TRBV29-1 and TRBJ2-1; D ambiguous. The V end was cut by 3 bases, the J end by 1 base, with 16 bases between. Germline CDR1 SQVTM, CDR2 ANQGSEA. CDR3 length equals 16 residues. The CDR3 sequence is CSVDRTASLSYNEQFF. The CDR3 nucleotides are TGCAGCGTTGATAGGACGGCCTCACTTTCCTACAATGAGCAGTTCTTC.

The chain links TRBV20-1 to TRBJ2-1, with D possibly TRBD2 on 5 matching bases. The CDR3 runs to 14 residues. V lost 3 bases and J lost 7, with 16 bases in between. CDR1 is DFQATT and CDR2 is SNEGSKA in the germline V gene (reference sequence). This CDR3 is CSASFSGGWNEQFF. CDR3 DNA: TGCAGTGCTAGCTTCAGCGGAGGATGGAATGAGCAGTTCTTC.

V gene TRBV20-1 combines with J gene TRBJ2-1, with 14 bases aligning to TRBD2. This CDR3 has 15 residues. Germline V lookup: CDR1 DFQATT, CDR2 SNEGSKA (reference sequence). V trimming: 6 bases; J trimming: 3 bases; junction bases outside the gene matches: 4. The CDR3 DNA follows: TGCAGTGCGGGGGGACTAGCGGGGGACTACAATGAGCAGTTCTTC. This codes for CSAGGLAGDYNEQFF.

Here the CDR3 reads CSAVGRGIKGSYEQYF. DNA of the CDR3: TGCAGCGCCGTCGGCAGGGGAATCAAGGGCTCCTACGAGCAGTACTTC. The chain joins TRBV29-1 to TRBJ2-7; D may be TRBD1 (6 bases). CDR1 SQVTM and CDR2 ANQGSEA come from the germline V gene. V lost 7 bases and J 0 bases, leaving 22 bases between the germline ends. This CDR3 has 16 amino acids.

The chain recombines TRBV5-1 with TRBJ2-7; 7 nucleotides line up with TRBD2. This CDR3 has 14 residues. Germline V gene sequence: CDR1 SGHRS, CDR2 YFSETQ. V shed 4 bases, J shed 5 bases, and the junction held 9 bases outside the gene matches. This CDR3 is CASSTGLVFNEQYF. CDR3 in DNA: TGCGCCAGCAGCACCGGACTAGTTTTCAACGAGCAGTACTTC.

The rearrangement links TRBV19 to TRBJ1-5; D is uncertain. V was clipped by 5 bases and J by 7 bases, with 12 bases between them. The germline gives CDR1 LNHDA, CDR2 SQIVND (reference sequence). The CDR3 has 13 residues. The chain's CDR3 is CASSPYSEQPQHF. In nucleotides, the CDR3 is TGTGCCAGTAGTCCTTACTCCGAACAGCCCCAGCATTTT.

The chain couples TRBV14 to TRBJ1-1; D might be TRBD1 (6 bases). V gave up 4 bases and J gave up 1 base, with 16 bases separating them. Per germline, CDR1 SGHDN and CDR2 FVKESK. The CDR3 is 16 amino acids. The CDR3 nucleotides read TGTGCCAGCAGCCGGCGGTTGGACAGATCGAACACTGAAGCTTTCTTT. This sequence encodes CASSRRLDRSNTEAFF.

The genes are TRBV29-1 and TRBJ1-1; 9 bases map to TRBD1. Germline CDR1 and CDR2: SQVTM and ANQGSEA. This CDR3 has 13 amino acids. With 6 bases clipped from V and 4 bases from J, the junction kept 6 bases outside the gene matches. CDR3 in amino acids: CSVRRQGGTEAFF. The CDR3 DNA reads TGCAGCGTGCGACGACAGGGGGGCACTGAAGCTTTCTTT.

This rearrangement joins TRBV23-1 to TRBJ1-3; TRBD1 is a possible D gene (6 bases). TRBV23-1 is assigned to the ORF class and has an uncertain function. The CDR3 has 19 amino acids. Trimming cost V 1 base and J 3 bases, with 22 bases left between them. CDR3 in amino acids: CASSQLPRGRSALGNTIYF. The CDR3 bases are TGCGCCAGCAGTCAATTGCCTAGGGGGAGATCGGCTCTTGGAAACACCATATATTTT.

This clonotype was picked up one time. This chain links TRBV7-3 with TRBJ2-3; unclear D gene. Trimming shortened V by 3 bases and J by 4 bases, and 8 bases separated the two germline ends. There are 13 residues in the CDR3. CDR1 and CDR2 (germline): SGHTA, FQGTGA. The CDR3 bases are TGTGCCAGCAGCTTGGGGTTAGCAGATACGCAGTATTTT. It codes for CASSLGLADTQYF.

This clonotype showed up just once. The J gene is TRBJ2-5, the V gene TRBV19; D gene ambiguous. The germline V and J ends were trimmed by 6 bases and 5 bases, with 10 bases remaining between them. There are 12 residues in the CDR3. Germline assignment: CDR1 LNHDA and CDR2 SQIVND (reference sequence). The DNA of the CDR3 is TGTGCCAGTAGCCATGCGAGTGAGACCCAGTACTTC. Its protein is CASSHASETQYF.

The chain employs TRBV5-6 and TRBJ2-2; D might be TRBD1 (5 bases). With 5 bases removed from V and 5 bases from J, the gap between germline ends came to 10 bases. This CDR3 has 13 residues. The V gene's germline CDR1 is SGHDT and CDR2 YYEEEE. The CDR3 nucleotides are TGTGCCAGCAGTTGGGCAGGGACCGGGGAGCTGTTTTTT. It translates to CASSWAGTGELFF.